This T cell receptor (beta chain) appears in the sequencing data of a study of blood T cell repertoires in COVID-19. Overall study context: Sample material is recorded as cDNA or gDNA derived from T cells, B-cell-depleted T cells, or PBMCs.

Sequencing used immunoSEQ multiplex PCR; TCRdb keeps in-frame clones, though not all of them. The sample comprises fewer than 450,000 clones, about 88% of which are singletons, and 7.3% rests with the top ten. The CDR3 runs 19 residues. Germline V gene lookup returns CDR1 SGHRS and CDR2 YFSETQ. V was clipped by 0 bases and J by 0 bases; unmatched bases: 6. The chain couples TRBV5-1 to TRBJ2-1, with TRBD2 matching 13 bases. This sequence was found in a woman aged 70-85 years with COVID-19, enrolled during active disease. Sequencing input: peripheral blood. The CDR3: CASSLGLAGGLSSYNEQFF. CDR3 bases: TGCGCCAGCAGCTTGGGACTAGCGGGGGGCCTCAGCTCCTACAATGAGCAGTTCTTC. Full variable domain (remainder filled in from reference TRBV5-1 and TRBJ2-1): KAGVTQTPRYLIKTRGQQVTLSCSPISGHRSVSWYQQTPGQGLQFLFEYFSETQRNKGNFPGRFSGRQFSNSRSEMNVSTLELGDSALYLCASSLGLAGGLSSYNEQFFGPGTRLTVL.